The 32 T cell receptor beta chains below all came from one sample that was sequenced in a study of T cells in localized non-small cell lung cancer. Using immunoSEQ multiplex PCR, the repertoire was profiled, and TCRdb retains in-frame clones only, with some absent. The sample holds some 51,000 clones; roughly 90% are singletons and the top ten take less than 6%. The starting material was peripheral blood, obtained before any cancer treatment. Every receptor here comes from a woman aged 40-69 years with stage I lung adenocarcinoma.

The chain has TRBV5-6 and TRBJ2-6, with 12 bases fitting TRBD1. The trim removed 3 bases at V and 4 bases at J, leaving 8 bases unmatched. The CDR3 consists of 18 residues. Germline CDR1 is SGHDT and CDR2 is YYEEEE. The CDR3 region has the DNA TGTGCCAGCAGCTGGCCGGGACAGGGGGCGCGCGGGGCCAACGTCCTGACTTTC. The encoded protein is CASSWPGQGARGANVLTF.

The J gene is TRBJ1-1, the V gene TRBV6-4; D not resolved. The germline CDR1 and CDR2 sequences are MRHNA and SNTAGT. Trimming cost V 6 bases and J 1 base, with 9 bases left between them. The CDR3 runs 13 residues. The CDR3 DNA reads TGTGCCAGCAGGGTAGAGGAGAACACTGAAGCTTTCTTT. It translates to CASRVEENTEAFF.

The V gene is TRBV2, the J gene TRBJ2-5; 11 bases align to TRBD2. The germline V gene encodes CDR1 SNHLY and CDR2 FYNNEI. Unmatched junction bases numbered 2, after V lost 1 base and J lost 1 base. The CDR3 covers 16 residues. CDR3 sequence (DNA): TGTGCCAGCAGTGAAGGGCTAGCGGGGGGCCAAGAGACCCAGTACTTC. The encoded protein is CASSEGLAGGQETQYF. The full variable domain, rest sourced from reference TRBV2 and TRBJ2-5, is EPEVTQTPSHQVTQMGQEVILRCVPISNHLYFYWYRQILGQKVEFLVSFYNNEISEKSEIFDDQFSVERPDGSNFTLKIRSTKLEDSAMYFCASSEGLAGGQETQYFGPGTRLLVL.

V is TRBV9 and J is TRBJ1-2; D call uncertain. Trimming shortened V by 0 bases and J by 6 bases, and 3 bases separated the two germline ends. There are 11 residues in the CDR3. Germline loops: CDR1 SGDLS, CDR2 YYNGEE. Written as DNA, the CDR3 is TGTGCCAGCAGCGTAGGTGATGGCTACACCTTC. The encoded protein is CASSVGDGYTF.

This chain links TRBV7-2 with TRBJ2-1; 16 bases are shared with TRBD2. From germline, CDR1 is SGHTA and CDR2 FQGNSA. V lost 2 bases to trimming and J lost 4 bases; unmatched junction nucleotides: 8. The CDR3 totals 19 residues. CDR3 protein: CASSLTGTSGGAFYNEQFF. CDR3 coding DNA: TGTGCCAGCAGCTTAACCGGGACTAGCGGGGGGGCTTTTTACAATGAGCAGTTCTTC.

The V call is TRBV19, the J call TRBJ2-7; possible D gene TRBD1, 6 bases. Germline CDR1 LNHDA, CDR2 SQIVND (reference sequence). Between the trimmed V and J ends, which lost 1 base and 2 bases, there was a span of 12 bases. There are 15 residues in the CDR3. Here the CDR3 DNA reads TGTGCCAGTAGTATAGCCGGGGACACAACCTACGAGCAGTACTTC. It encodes CASSIAGDTTYEQYF.

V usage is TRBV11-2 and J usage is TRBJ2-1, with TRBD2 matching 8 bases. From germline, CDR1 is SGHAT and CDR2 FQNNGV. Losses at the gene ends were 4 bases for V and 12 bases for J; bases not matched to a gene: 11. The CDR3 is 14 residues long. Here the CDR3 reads CASSSLTGGAGQFF. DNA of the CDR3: TGTGCCAGCAGCTCTCTCACGGGGGGGGCCGGGCAGTTCTTC.

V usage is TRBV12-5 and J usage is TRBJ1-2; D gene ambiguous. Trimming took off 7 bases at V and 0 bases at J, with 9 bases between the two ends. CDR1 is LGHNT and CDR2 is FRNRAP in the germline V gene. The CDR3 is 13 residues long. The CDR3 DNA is TGTGCTAGTGCTCCCGGGACTAACTATGGCTACACCTTC. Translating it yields CASAPGTNYGYTF.

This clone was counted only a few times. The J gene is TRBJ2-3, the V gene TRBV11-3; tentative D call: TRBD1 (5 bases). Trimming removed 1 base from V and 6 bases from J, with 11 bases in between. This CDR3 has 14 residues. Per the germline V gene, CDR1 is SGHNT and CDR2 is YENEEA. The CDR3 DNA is TGTGCCAGCAGCTTAGGGGGCAGTTCTGATACGCAGTATTTT. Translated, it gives CASSLGGSSDTQYF.

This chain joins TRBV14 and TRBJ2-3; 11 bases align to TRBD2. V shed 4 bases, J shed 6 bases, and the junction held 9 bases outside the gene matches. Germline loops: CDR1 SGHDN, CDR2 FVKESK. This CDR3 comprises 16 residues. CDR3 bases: TGTGCCAGCAGCCCTACTAGCGGGGGAGTATACGATACGCAGTATTTT. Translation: CASSPTSGGVYDTQYF.

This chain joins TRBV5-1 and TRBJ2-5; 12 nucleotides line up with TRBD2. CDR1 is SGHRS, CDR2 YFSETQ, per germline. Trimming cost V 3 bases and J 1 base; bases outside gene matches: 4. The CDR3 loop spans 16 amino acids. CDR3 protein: CASSSGTSGRQETQYF. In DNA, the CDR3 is TGCGCCAGCAGCTCAGGGACTAGCGGGCGCCAAGAGACCCAGTACTTC.

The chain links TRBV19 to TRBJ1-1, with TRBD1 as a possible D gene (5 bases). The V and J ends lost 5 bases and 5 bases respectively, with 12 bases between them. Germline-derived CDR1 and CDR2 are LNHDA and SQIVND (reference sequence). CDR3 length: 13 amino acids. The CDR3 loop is CASSGLWGTEAFF. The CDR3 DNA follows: TGTGCCAGTAGTGGGCTTTGGGGGACTGAAGCTTTCTTT. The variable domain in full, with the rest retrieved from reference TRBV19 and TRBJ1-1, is DGGITQSPKYLFRKEGQNVTLSCEQNLNHDAMYWYRQDPGQGLRLIYYSQIVNDFQKGDIAEGYSVSREKKESFPLTVTSAQKNPTAFYLCASSGLWGTEAFFGQGTRLTVV.

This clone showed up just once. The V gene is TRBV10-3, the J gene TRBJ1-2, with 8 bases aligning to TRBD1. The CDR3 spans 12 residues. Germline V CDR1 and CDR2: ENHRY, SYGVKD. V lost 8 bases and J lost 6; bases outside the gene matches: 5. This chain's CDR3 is CAILDRENGYTF. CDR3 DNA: TGTGCCATCTTGGACAGGGAAAATGGCTACACCTTC.

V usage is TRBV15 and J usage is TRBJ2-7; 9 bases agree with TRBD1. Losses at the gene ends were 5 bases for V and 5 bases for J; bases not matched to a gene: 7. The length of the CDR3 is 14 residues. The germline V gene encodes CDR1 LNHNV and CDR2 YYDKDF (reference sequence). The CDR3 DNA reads TGTGCCACCAGCTCGGGACAGGGAATCCACGAGCAGTACTTC. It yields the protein CATSSGQGIHEQYF.

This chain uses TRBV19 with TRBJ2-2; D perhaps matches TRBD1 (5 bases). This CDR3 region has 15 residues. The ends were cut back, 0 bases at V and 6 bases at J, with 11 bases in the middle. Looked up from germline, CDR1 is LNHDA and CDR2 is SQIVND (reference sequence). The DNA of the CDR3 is TGTGCCAGTAGTATAGAAGCAGGGATCCCCGGGGAGCTGTTTTTT. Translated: CASSIEAGIPGELFF.

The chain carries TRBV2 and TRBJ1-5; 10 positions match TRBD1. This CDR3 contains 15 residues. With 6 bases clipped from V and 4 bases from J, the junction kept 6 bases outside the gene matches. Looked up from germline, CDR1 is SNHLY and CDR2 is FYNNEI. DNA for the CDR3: TGTGCCAGCAGGCCGACAGGGGGCGAGAATCAGCCCCAGCATTTT. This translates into CASRPTGGENQPQHF.

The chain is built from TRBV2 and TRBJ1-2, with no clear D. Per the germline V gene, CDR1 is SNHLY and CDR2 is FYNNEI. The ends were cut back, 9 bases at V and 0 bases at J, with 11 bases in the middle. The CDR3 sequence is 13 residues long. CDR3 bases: TGTGCCAGTTTGGCTGTAACTAACTATGGCTACACCTTC. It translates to CASLAVTNYGYTF.

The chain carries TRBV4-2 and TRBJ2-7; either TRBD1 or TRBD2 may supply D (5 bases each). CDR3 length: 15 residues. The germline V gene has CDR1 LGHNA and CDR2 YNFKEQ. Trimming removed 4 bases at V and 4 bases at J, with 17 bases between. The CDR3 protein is CASSPTRDRAYEQYF. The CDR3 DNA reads TGTGCCAGCAGCCCAACCCGGGACCGCGCATACGAGCAGTACTTC.

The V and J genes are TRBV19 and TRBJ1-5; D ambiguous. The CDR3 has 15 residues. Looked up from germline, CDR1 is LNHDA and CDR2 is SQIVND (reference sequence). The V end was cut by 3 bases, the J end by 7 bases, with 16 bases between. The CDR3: CASSINIGYVQPQHF. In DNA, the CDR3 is TGTGCCAGTAGTATCAACATAGGGTACGTCCAGCCCCAGCATTTT.

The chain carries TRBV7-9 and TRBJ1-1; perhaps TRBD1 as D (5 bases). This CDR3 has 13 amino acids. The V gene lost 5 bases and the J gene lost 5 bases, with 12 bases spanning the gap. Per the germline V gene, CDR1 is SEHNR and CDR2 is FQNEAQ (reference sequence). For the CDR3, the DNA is TGTGCCAGCAGCCCGGGACTTCGGACTGAAGCTTTCTTT. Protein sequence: CASSPGLRTEAFF.

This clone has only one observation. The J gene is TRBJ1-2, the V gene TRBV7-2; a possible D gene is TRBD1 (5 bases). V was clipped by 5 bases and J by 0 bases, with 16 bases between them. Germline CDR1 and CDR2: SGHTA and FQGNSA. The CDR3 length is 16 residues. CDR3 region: CASSPGTELANYGYTF. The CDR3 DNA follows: TGTGCCAGCAGCCCCGGGACGGAGTTAGCTAACTATGGCTACACCTTC. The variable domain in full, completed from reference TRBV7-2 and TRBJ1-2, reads GAGVSQSPSNKVTEKGKDVELRCDPISGHTALYWYRQSLGQGLEFLIYFQGNSAPDKSGLPSDRFSAERTGGSVSTLTIQRTQQEDSAVYLCASSPGTELANYGYTFGSGTRLTVV.

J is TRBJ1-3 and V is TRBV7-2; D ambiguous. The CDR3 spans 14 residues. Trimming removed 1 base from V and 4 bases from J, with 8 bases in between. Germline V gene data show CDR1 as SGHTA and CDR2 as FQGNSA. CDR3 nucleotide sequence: TGTGCCAGCAGCTTAGGTTCGATCGGAAACACCATATATTTT. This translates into CASSLGSIGNTIYF. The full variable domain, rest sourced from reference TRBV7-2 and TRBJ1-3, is GAGVSQSPSNKVTEKGKDVELRCDPISGHTALYWYRQSLGQGLEFLIYFQGNSAPDKSGLPSDRFSAERTGGSVSTLTIQRTQQEDSAVYLCASSLGSIGNTIYFGEGSWLTVV.

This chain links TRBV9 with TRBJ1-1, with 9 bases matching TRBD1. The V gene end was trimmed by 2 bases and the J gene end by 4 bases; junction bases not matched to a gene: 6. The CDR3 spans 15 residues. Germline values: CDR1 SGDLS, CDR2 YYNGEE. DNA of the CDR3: TGTGCCAGCAGCGTCACGGGACAGGGCATCACTGAAGCTTTCTTT. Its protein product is CASSVTGQGITEAFF.

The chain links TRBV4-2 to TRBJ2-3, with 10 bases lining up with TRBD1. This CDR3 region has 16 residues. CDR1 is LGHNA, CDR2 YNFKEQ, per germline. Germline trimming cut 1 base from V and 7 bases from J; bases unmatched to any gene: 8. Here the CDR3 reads CASSQVRGQGHHTQYF. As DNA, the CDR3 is TGTGCCAGCAGCCAAGTTAGGGGACAGGGGCACCATACGCAGTATTTT.

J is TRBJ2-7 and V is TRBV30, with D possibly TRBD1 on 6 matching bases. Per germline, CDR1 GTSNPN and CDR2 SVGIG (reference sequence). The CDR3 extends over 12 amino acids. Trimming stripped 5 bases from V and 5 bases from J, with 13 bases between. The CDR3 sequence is CAWGISGDEQYF. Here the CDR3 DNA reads TGTGCCTGGGGGATATCAGGGGACGAGCAGTACTTC. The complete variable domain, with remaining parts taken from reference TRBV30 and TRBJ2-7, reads SQTIHQWPATLVQPVGSPLSLECTVEGTSNPNLYWYRQAAGRGLQLLFYSVGIGQISSEVPQNLSASRPQDRQFILSSKKLLLSDSGFYLCAWGISGDEQYFGPGTRLTVT.

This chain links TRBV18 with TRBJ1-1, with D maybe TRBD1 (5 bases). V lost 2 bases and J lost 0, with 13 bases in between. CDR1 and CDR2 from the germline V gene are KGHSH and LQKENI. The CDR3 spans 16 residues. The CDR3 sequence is CASSPRQINLNTEAFF. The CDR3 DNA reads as TGTGCCAGCTCACCAAGACAGATAAATTTGAACACTGAAGCTTTCTTT. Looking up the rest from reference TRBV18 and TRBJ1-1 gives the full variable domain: NAGVMQNPRHLVRRRGQEARLRCSPMKGHSHVYWYRQLPEEGLKFMVYLQKENIIDESGMPKERFSAEFPKEGPSILRIQQVVRGDSAAYFCASSPRQINLNTEAFFGQGTRLTVV.

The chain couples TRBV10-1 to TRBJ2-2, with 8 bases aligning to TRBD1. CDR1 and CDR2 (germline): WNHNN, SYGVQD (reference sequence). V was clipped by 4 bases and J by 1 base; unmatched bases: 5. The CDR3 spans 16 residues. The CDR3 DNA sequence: TGCGCCAGCAGTGCCTCCGGGACAGGGAACACCGGGGAGCTGTTTTTT. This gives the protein CASSASGTGNTGELFF.

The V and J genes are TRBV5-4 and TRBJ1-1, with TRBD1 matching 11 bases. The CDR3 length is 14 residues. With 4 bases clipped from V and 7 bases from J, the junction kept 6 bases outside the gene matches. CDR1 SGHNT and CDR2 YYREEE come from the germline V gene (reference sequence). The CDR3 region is CASSAPGQGVEAFF. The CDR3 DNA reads TGTGCCAGCAGCGCTCCGGGACAGGGGGTTGAAGCTTTCTTT.

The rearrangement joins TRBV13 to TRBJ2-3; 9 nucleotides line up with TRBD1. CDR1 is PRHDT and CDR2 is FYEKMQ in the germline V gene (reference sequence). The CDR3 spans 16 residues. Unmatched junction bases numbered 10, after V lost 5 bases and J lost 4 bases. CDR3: CASSQPGQGRADTQYF. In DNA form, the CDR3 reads TGTGCCAGCAGCCAACCGGGACAGGGCAGGGCAGATACGCAGTATTTT.

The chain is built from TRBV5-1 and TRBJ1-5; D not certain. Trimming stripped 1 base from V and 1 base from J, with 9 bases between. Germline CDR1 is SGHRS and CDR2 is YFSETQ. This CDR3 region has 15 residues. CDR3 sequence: CASSLKWGSNQPQHF. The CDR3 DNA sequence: TGCGCCAGCAGCTTGAAGTGGGGAAGCAATCAGCCCCAGCATTTT.

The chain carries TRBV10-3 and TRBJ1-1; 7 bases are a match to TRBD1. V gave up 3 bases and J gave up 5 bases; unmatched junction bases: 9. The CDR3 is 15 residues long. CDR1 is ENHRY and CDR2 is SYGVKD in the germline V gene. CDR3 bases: TGTGCCATCAGTGACGAGGGGGCTGGGGTTACTGAAGCTTTCTTT. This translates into CAISDEGAGVTEAFF.

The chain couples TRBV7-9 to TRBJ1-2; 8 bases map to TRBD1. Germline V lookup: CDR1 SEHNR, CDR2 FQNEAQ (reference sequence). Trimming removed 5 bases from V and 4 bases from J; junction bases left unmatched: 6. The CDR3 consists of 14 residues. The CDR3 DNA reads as TGTGCCAGCAGCCTGCTGACAGGGGCCTATGGCTACACCTTC. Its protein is CASSLLTGAYGYTF. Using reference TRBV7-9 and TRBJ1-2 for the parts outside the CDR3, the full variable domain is DTGVSQNPRHKITKRGQNVTFRCDPISEHNRLYWYRQTLGQGPEFLTYFQNEAQLEKSRLLSDRFSAERPKGSFSTLEIQRTEQGDSAMYLCASSLLTGAYGYTFGSGTRLTVV.